Each of the 21 T cell receptor beta chains below was sequenced from the same sample in a study of CD8+CD57+ T cells in acquired aplastic anemia. For CDR3 and TCR beta VDJ profiling, genomic DNA was the template used. From the reads, TCRdb called clonotypes with MiXCR, one entry per CDR3 protein. The sample lists roughly 290,000 distinct CDR3 sequences, 56% occurring once. The patients chosen for sequencing had shown expansion of CD8+CD57+ cells (detected by flow cytometry). The material sequenced was sorted CD4+, CD8+, or CD8+CD57+ T cells (not recorded which) from PBMCs. The receptors shown here come from a human donor with aplastic anemia.

This chain uses TRBV19 with TRBJ1-3; no clear D. CDR1 and CDR2 from the germline V gene are LNHDA and SQIVND (reference sequence). The V and J ends lost 10 bases and 4 bases respectively, with 17 bases between them. The CDR3 loop spans 14 amino acids. CDR3 sequence reads: CATRIFSGGNTIYF. CDR3 nucleotides: TGTGCCACCCGCATATTCTCGGGAGGAAACACCATATATTTT.

This clonotype has a count of ten or more. The chain combines TRBV2 with TRBJ1-1; 7 positions agree with TRBD1. The V gene's germline CDR1 is SNHLY and CDR2 FYNNEI. The CDR3 is made up of 13 amino acids. After removal of 6 bases from V and 5 bases from J, the junction contained 6 bases not matched to a gene. The CDR3 reads CASSRQGPTEAFF. As DNA, the CDR3 is TGTGCCAGCAGCCGACAGGGCCCGACTGAAGCTTTCTTT.

This clonotype appeared many times. This sequence joins TRBV2 and TRBJ1-1; D is uncertain. There are 14 residues in the CDR3. The germline V and J ends were trimmed by 4 bases and 8 bases, with 17 bases remaining between them. The germline V gene encodes CDR1 SNHLY and CDR2 FYNNEI. The CDR3 reads CASSVTPIYGEAFF. The CDR3 DNA reads as TGTGCCAGCAGTGTCACCCCAATCTACGGGGAAGCTTTCTTT.

The gene calls are TRBV24-1 and TRBJ2-7; D is uncertain. The CDR3 sequence is 14 residues long. Trimming pared 5 bases from V and 0 bases from J, leaving 10 bases between. Germline-derived CDR1 and CDR2 are KGHDR and SFDVKD. The chain's CDR3 is CATSAPPCSYEQYF. For the CDR3, the DNA is TGTGCCACCAGTGCACCTCCGTGCTCCTACGAGCAGTACTTC.

The chain couples TRBV7-2 to TRBJ2-1, with D possibly matching TRBD2 (7 bases). This CDR3 is built from 11 residues. CDR1 and CDR2 from the germline V gene are SGHTA and FQGNSA. Trimming removed 2 bases from V and 16 bases from J, with 12 bases in between. This CDR3 reads CASSLRGANFF. For the CDR3, the DNA is TGTGCCAGCAGCTTACGGGGGGCAAACTTCTTC.

This clonotype has ten or more counts. This chain connects TRBV19 to TRBJ1-5; 9 bases line up with TRBD1. The junction had 23 bases not matched to a gene; V was cut back by 9 bases and J by 8 bases. The V gene's germline CDR1 is LNHDA and CDR2 SQIVND (reference sequence). The CDR3 runs to 18 residues. The CDR3 bases are TGTGCCAGCCACTCCGGGGGAAACAGGGGGCGGTTTAAGGAGCCCCAGCATTTT. Protein sequence: CASHSGGNRGRFKEPQHF.

This clonotype has more than one count but fewer than ten. The chain recombines TRBV24-1 with TRBJ2-3; D unclear. Looked up from germline, CDR1 is KGHDR and CDR2 is SFDVKD. CDR3 length equals 15 residues. V was clipped by 2 bases and J by 0 bases, with 8 bases between them. CDR3 nucleotides: TGTGCCACCAGTGATTACGTGATGAGCACAGATACGCAGTATTTT. It encodes CATSDYVMSTDTQYF.

This clonotype has a handful of counts. The junction departs from germline at one end; a sequencing error may be responsible. The chain combines TRBV5-1 with TRBJ2-7; perhaps D is TRBD1 or TRBD2 (5 bases each). Germline CDR1 is SGHRS and CDR2 is YFSETQ. This CDR3 has 13 residues. The CDR3 DNA reads TGTGCCAGCACAATCCGGGGCGGATACGAGCAGTACTTC. It codes for CASTIRGGYEQYF.

This clonotype appeared many times. The V and J genes are TRBV9 and TRBJ2-7; TRBD1 might be the D (6 bases). Germline loops: CDR1 SGDLS, CDR2 YYNGEE. The CDR3 extends over 15 amino acids. V was trimmed by 4 bases and J by 0 bases, leaving 14 bases between them. CDR3 in amino acids: CASSNSGTLSYEQYF. The CDR3 DNA reads as TGTGCCAGCAGCAACTCCGGGACACTCTCCTACGAGCAGTACTTC.

Concerning this clonotype: One end of the junction fails to match germline, which may point to a read error. V and J are TRBV2 and TRBJ2-7, with 7 nucleotides matching TRBD2. Germline V CDR1 and CDR2: SNHLY, FYNNEI. The CDR3 is 12 residues long. CDR3 residues: CGSHFIAGEQYF. The DNA for the CDR3 is TGTGGCAGCCACTTCATAGCGGGTGAGCAGTACTTC.

This rearrangement joins TRBV20-1 to TRBJ2-2; 13 positions match TRBD2. From germline, CDR1 is DFQATT and CDR2 SNEGSKA (reference sequence). This CDR3 is built from 18 residues. V trimming: 3 bases; J trimming: 4 bases; junction bases outside the gene matches: 11. The CDR3 loop reads CSARGWTSGSLGTGELFF. DNA of the CDR3: TGCAGTGCTAGGGGATGGACTAGCGGGAGTCTCGGCACCGGGGAGCTGTTTTTT.

The rearrangement links TRBV24-1 to TRBJ1-1, with D possibly matching TRBD1 (5 bases). The V end lost 9 bases, the J end lost 2 bases, and 12 bases lay between the germline ends. The CDR3 runs 13 residues. Per the germline V gene, CDR1 is KGHDR and CDR2 is SFDVKD. The CDR3 nucleotides are TGTGCCACCCGCTGGGGGATTAACACTGAAGCTTTCTTT. Its protein is CATRWGINTEAFF.

The chain uses TRBV19 and TRBJ2-7; D remains ambiguous. The CDR3 is made up of 13 amino acids. Germline V gene sequence: CDR1 LNHDA, CDR2 SQIVND (reference sequence). Trimming pared 3 bases from V and 1 base from J, leaving 7 bases between. CDR3 sequence (DNA): TGTGCCAGTAGTATTTCAGTTTCCTACGAGCAGTACTTC. It yields the protein CASSISVSYEQYF.

This clonotype has a count of ten or more. This chain uses TRBV5-1 with TRBJ1-4; D may be TRBD1 (5 bases). The CDR3 runs 14 residues. Germline CDR1 reads SGHRS; CDR2 reads YFSETQ. V lost 0 bases and J lost 7, with 10 bases in between. DNA for the CDR3: TGCGCCAGCAGCTTGGCCGGGCAGGGTGAAAAACTGTTTTTT. Its protein product is CASSLAGQGEKLFF.

V and J are TRBV10-1 and TRBJ2-1; D gene ambiguous. V was shortened by 6 bases and J by 7 bases, with 7 bases between the two germline ends. The germline gives CDR1 WNHNN, CDR2 SYGVQD (reference sequence). CDR3 size: 11 residues. The DNA of the CDR3 is TGCGCCAGCAGCCATACTAATGAGCAGTTCTTC. Protein: CASSHTNEQFF.

This clonotype appeared many times. The rearrangement uses TRBV3-1 and TRBJ2-3, with D perhaps matching TRBD2 (6 bases). The germline V gene has CDR1 LGHDT and CDR2 YNNKEL (reference sequence). The CDR3 has 16 amino acids. V dropped 3 bases and J dropped 4 bases, with 17 bases sitting between them. CDR3 sequence reads: CASSHALGLKPDTQYF. CDR3 DNA sequence: TGTGCCAGCAGCCACGCACTCGGACTAAAGCCAGATACGCAGTATTTT.

This clonotype was seen at least ten times. This chain links TRBV6-1 with TRBJ1-2; 11 bases agree with TRBD1. This CDR3 has 18 residues. In germline, CDR1 is MNHNS, CDR2 SASEGT. V lost 3 bases and J lost 4; bases outside the gene matches: 13. In nucleotides, the CDR3 is TGTGCCAGCAGTGACGCCTGGACAGGGGGCGCTTCGGGCTATGGCTACACCTTC. It specifies CASSDAWTGGASGYGYTF.

The V gene is TRBV19, the J gene TRBJ1-1; 7 bases fit TRBD1. The CDR3 spans 14 residues. The germline CDR1 and CDR2 sequences are LNHDA and SQIVND (reference sequence). J was trimmed by 4 bases and V by 6 bases; bases with no gene match: 8. This CDR3 reads CASSQTGDGTEAFF. CDR3 coding DNA: TGTGCCAGTAGCCAAACAGGGGACGGCACTGAAGCTTTCTTT.

This clonotype came up many times. The chain recombines TRBV9 with TRBJ2-5, with 10 bases matching TRBD1. This CDR3 spans 18 amino acids. Looked up from germline, CDR1 is SGDLS and CDR2 is YYNGEE. V was pared by 4 bases and J by 1 base, with 13 bases of the junction left unmatched. The chain's CDR3 is CASSLGTGVAGGQETQYF. CDR3 in DNA: TGTGCCAGCAGCCTTGGGACAGGGGTGGCCGGGGGCCAAGAGACCCAGTACTTC.

In this sample, this clonotype turned up many times. The CDR3 DNA reads as TGTGCCAGCAGCTTTCGCGGGAGCGTCTACAATGAGCAGTTCTTC. Amino acids: CASSFRGSVYNEQFF. The chain uses TRBV5-8 and TRBJ2-1, with 7 positions matching TRBD2. The germline V gene encodes CDR1 SGHTS and CDR2 YDEGEE. The CDR3 covers 15 residues. V lost 2 bases and J lost 3; bases outside the gene matches: 5. The full variable domain, its missing parts supplied by reference TRBV5-8 and TRBJ2-1, is EAGVTQSPTHLIKTRGQQATLRCSPISGHTSVYWYQQALGLGLQFLLWYDEGEERNRGNFPPRFSGRQFPNYSSELNVNALELEDSALYLCASSFRGSVYNEQFFGPGTRLTVL.

J is TRBJ2-3 and V is TRBV20-1; D unresolved. The CDR3 covers 12 residues. Germline CDR1 DFQATT, CDR2 SNEGSKA (reference sequence). Trimming left V 3 bases short and J 5 bases short, with 9 bases between. As DNA, the CDR3 is TGCAGTGCTAGGGACGGCAGAGATACGCAGTATTTT. Translation: CSARDGRDTQYF.